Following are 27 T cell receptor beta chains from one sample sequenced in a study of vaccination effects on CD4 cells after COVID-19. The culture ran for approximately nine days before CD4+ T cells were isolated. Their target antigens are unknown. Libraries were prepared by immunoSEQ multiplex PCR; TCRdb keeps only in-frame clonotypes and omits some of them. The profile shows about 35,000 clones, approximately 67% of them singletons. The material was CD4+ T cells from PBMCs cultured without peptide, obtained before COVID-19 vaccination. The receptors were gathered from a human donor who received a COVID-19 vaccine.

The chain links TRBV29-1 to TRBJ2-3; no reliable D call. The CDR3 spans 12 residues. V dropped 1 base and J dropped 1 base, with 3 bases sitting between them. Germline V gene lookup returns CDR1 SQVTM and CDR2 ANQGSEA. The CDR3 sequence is CSVEGGTDTQYF. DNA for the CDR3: TGCAGCGTTGAAGGTGGCACAGATACGCAGTATTTT.

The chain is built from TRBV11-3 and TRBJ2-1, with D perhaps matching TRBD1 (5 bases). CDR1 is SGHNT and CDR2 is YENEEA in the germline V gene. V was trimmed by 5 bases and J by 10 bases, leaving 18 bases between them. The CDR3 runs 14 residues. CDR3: CASSPLGGAGEQFF. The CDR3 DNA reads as TGTGCCAGCAGCCCGCTCGGTGGTGCAGGGGAGCAGTTCTTC.

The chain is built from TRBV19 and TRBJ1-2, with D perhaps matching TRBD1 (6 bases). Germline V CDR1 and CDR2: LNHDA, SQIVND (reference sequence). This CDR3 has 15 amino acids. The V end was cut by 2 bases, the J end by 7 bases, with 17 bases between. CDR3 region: CASSIWGPTFSGYTF. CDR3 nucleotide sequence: TGTGCCAGTAGTATATGGGGGCCCACCTTTTCTGGCTACACCTTC.

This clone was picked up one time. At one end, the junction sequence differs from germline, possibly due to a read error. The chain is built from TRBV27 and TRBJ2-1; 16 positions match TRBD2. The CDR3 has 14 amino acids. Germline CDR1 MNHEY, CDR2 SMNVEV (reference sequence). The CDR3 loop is CASSLSGTSGGEFF. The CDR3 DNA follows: TGTGCCAGCAGCTTATCCGGGACTAGCGGGGGGGAGTTCTTC.

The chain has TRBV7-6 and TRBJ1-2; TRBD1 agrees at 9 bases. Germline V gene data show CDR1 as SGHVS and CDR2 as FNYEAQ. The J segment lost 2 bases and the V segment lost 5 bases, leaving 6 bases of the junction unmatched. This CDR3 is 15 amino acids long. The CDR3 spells CASSAVTGGNYGYTF. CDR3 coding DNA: TGTGCCAGCAGCGCCGTTACAGGGGGCAACTATGGCTACACCTTC.

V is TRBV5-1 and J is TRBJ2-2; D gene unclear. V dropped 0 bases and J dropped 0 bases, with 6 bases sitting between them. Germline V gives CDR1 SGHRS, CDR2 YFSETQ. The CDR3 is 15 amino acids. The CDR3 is CASSLDRPNTGELFF. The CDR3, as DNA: TGCGCCAGCAGCTTGGACAGACCGAACACCGGGGAGCTGTTTTTT.

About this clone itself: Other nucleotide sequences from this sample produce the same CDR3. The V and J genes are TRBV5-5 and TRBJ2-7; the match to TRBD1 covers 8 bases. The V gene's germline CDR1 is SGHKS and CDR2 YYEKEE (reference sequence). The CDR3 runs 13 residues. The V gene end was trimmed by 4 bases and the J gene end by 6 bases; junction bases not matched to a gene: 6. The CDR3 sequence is CASSTSGGREQYF. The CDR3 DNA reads TGTGCCAGCAGCACCTCAGGGGGCCGCGAGCAGTACTTC.

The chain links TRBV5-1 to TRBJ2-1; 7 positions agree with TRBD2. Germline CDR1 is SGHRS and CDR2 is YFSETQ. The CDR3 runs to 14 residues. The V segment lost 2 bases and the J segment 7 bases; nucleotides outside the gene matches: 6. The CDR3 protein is CASSLPAGRNEQFF. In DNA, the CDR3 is TGCGCCAGCAGCTTACCAGCGGGAAGGAATGAGCAGTTCTTC.

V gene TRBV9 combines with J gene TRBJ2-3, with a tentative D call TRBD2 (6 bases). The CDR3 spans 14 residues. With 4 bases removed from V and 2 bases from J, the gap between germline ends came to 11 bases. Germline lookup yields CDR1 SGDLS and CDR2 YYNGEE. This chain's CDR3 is CASSLRDSTDTQYF. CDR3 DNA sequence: TGTGCCAGCAGCCTGCGGGACTCCACAGATACGCAGTATTTT.

CDR3 amino acids: CASSPLGQEETQYF. DNA for the CDR3: TGTGCCAGCTCACCACTAGGACAGGAAGAGACCCAGTACTTC. The chain combines TRBV18 with TRBJ2-5, with 7 nucleotides matching TRBD1. V was pared by 1 base and J by 3 bases, with 2 bases of the junction left unmatched. Germline lookup yields CDR1 KGHSH and CDR2 LQKENI. CDR3 size: 14 residues.

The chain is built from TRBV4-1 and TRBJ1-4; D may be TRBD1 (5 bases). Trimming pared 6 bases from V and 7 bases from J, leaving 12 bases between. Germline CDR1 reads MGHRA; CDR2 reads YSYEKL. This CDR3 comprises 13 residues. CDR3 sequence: CASRRFRGEKLFF. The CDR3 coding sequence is TGCGCCAGCAGGAGGTTTAGGGGTGAAAAACTGTTTTTT.

CDR3 nucleotide sequence: TGTGCCAGCAGCCCTACGCGGGGACAGAACCTAAAACTGTTTTTT. This sequence encodes CASSPTRGQNLKLFF. This chain links TRBV7-9 with TRBJ1-4, with TRBD1 identical over 7 bases. CDR3 size: 15 residues. Per germline, CDR1 SEHNR and CDR2 FQNEAQ (reference sequence). The junction had 13 bases not matched to a gene; V was cut back by 5 bases and J by 10 bases.

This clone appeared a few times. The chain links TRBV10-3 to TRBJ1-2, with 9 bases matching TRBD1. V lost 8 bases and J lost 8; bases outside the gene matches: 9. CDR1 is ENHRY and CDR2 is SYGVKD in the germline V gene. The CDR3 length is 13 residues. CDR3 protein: CAIHARDRDGYTF. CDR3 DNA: TGTGCCATCCATGCCCGGGACAGGGACGGCTACACCTTC.

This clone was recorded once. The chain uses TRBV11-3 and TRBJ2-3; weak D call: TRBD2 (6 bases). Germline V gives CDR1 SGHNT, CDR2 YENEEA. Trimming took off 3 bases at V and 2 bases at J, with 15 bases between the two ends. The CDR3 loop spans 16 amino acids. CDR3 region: CASSLGDLAFTDTQYF. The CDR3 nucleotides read TGTGCCAGCAGCTTGGGGGACTTAGCATTCACAGATACGCAGTATTTT. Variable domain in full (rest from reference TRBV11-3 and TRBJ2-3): EAGVVQSPRYKIIEKKQPVAFWCNPISGHNTLYWYLQNLGQGPELLIRYENEEAVDDSQLPKDRFSAERLKGVDSTLKIQPAELGDSAVYLCASSLGDLAFTDTQYFGPGTRLTVL.

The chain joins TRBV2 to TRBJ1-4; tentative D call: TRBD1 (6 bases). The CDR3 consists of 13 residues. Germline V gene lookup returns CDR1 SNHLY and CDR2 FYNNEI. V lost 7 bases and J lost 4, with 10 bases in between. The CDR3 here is CASNGQINEKLFF. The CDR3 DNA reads TGTGCCAGCAATGGACAGATTAATGAAAAACTGTTTTTT.

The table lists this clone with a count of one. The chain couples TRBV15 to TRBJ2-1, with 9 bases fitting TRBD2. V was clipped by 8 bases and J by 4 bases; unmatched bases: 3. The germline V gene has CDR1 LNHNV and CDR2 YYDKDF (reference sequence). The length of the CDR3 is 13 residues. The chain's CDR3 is CATDAGGYNEQFF. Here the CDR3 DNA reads TGTGCCACCGATGCGGGAGGGTACAATGAGCAGTTCTTC.

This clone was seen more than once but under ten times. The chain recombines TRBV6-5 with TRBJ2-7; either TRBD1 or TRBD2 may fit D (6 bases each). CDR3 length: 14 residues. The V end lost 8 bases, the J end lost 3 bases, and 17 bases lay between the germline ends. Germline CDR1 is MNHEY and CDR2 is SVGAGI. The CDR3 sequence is CASRFLGGIYEQYF. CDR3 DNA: TGTGCCAGCCGGTTTTTGGGGGGCATCTACGAGCAGTACTTC.

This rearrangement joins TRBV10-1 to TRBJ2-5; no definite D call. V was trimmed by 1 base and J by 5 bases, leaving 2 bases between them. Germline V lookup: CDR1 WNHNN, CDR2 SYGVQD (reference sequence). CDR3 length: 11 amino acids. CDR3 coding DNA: TGCGCCAGCAGTGAGTACGAGACCCAGTACTTC. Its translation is CASSEYETQYF.

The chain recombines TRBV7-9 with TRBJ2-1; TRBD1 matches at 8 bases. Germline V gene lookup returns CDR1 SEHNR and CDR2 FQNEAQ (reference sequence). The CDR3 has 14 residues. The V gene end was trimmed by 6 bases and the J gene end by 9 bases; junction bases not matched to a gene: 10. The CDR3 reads CASRGTGARGEQFF. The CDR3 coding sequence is TGTGCCAGCAGGGGGACAGGAGCCCGTGGTGAGCAGTTCTTC.

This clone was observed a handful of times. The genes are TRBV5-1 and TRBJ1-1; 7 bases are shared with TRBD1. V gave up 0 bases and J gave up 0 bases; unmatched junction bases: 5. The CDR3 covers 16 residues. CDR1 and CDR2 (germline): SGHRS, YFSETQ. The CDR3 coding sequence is TGCGCCAGCAGCTTGGCAGGGGGGGGCGTGAACACTGAAGCTTTCTTT. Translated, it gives CASSLAGGGVNTEAFF. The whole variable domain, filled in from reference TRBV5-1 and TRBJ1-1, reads KAGVTQTPRYLIKTRGQQVTLSCSPISGHRSVSWYQQTPGQGLQFLFEYFSETQRNKGNFPGRFSGRQFSNSRSEMNVSTLELGDSALYLCASSLAGGGVNTEAFFGQGTRLTVV.

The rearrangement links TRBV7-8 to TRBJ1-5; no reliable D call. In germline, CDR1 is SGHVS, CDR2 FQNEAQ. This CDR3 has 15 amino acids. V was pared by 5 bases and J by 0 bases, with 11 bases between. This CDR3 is CASSTRTASNQPQHF. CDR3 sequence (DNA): TGTGCCAGCAGCACCCGGACGGCTAGCAATCAGCCCCAGCATTTT.

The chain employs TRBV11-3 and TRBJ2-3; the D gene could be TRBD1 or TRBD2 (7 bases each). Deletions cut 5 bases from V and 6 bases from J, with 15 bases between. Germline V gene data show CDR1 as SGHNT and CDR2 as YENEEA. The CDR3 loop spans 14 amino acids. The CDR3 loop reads CASSNRQGGDTQYF. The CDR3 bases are TGTGCCAGCAGCAACCGACAGGGAGGGGATACGCAGTATTTT. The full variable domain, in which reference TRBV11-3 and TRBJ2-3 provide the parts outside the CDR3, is EAGVVQSPRYKIIEKKQPVAFWCNPISGHNTLYWYLQNLGQGPELLIRYENEEAVDDSQLPKDRFSAERLKGVDSTLKIQPAELGDSAVYLCASSNRQGGDTQYFGPGTRLTVL.

The CDR3 bases are TGTGCCAGCAGCCGACAGGACAGGGCCACTGAAGCTTTCTTT. Protein: CASSRQDRATEAFF. J is TRBJ1-1 and V is TRBV3-1 (or the pseudogene TRBV3-2), with TRBD1 matching 8 bases. The V gene end was trimmed by 4 bases and the J gene end by 4 bases; junction bases not matched to a gene: 5. Germline V lookup: CDR1 LGHDT, CDR2 YNNKEL (reference sequence). The CDR3 has 14 amino acids.

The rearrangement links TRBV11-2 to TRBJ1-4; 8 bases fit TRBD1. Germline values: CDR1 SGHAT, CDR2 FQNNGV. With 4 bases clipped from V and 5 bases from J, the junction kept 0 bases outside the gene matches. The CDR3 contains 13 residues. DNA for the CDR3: TGTGCCAGCAGCTGGGACAGGAATGAAAAACTGTTTTTT. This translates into CASSWDRNEKLFF.

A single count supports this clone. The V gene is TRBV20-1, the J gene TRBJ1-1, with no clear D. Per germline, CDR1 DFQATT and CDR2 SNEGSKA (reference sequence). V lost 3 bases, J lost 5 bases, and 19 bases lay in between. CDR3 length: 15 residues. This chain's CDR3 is CSASFPRGANTEAFF. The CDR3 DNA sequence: TGCAGTGCTAGTTTCCCACGCGGAGCGAATACTGAAGCTTTCTTT.

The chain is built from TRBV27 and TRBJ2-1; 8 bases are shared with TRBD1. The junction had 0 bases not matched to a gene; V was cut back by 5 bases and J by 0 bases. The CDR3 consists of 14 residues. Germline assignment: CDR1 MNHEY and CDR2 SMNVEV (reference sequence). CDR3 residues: CASSGQGSYNEQFF. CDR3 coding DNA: TGTGCCAGCAGTGGACAGGGCTCCTACAATGAGCAGTTCTTC.

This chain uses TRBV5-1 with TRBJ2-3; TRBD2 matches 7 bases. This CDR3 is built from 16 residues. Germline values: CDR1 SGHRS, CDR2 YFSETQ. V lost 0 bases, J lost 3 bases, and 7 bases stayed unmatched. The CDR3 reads CASSLGAGSTTDTQYF. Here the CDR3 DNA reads TGCGCCAGCAGCTTGGGAGCGGGAAGTACGACAGATACGCAGTATTTT.